The 26 T cell receptor beta chains below all came from one sample that was sequenced in a study of T cell changes during pregnancy in multiple sclerosis. Profiled with immunoSEQ multiplex PCR; TCRdb holds only in-frame clones, not every one. The table records tens of thousands of clones, 91% of them present only once. Here the sequenced sample was CD4+ T cells from peripheral blood mononuclear cells, taken in the second trimester of pregnancy. The origin of the receptors is a female donor in good health, enrolled as a control in a pregnancy study.

The chain couples TRBV6-5 to TRBJ2-7; 7 bases line up with TRBD2. V was pared by 6 bases and J by 9 bases, with 11 bases of the junction left unmatched. The V gene's germline CDR1 is MNHEY and CDR2 SVGAGI. This CDR3 is 13 amino acids long. CDR3 sequence (DNA): TGTGCCAGCAGGTCACTAGCGAGCCTTTGGCAGTACTTC. It encodes CASRSLASLWQYF.

The J gene is TRBJ2-7, the V gene TRBV7-2; possibly TRBD2 for D (5 bases). The CDR3 spans 13 residues. V was cut by 3 bases and J by 5 bases, with 11 bases left in between. From germline, CDR1 is SGHTA and CDR2 FQGNSA. CDR3 in amino acids: CASSFSPGNEQYF. CDR3 bases: TGTGCCAGCAGCTTCTCCCCGGGAAACGAGCAGTACTTC.

The chain combines TRBV11-2 with TRBJ1-1; D unresolved. Germline-derived CDR1 and CDR2 are SGHAT and FQNNGV. CDR3 length: 15 amino acids. V was cut by 6 bases and J by 4 bases, with 18 bases left in between. The CDR3 loop reads CASSPFVRRGTEAFF. CDR3 DNA sequence: TGTGCCAGCAGTCCGTTCGTACGCCGGGGCACTGAAGCTTTCTTT.

This clone appeared once. The chain joins TRBV9 to TRBJ2-2, with D perhaps matching TRBD2 (5 bases). Trimming pared 0 bases from V and 5 bases from J, leaving 11 bases between. The germline CDR1 and CDR2 sequences are SGDLS and YYNGEE. CDR3 size: 15 residues. CDR3 sequence reads: CASSVGGGTTGELFF. In DNA form, the CDR3 reads TGTGCCAGCAGCGTAGGAGGAGGTACAACCGGGGAGCTGTTTTTT.

J is TRBJ2-3 and V is TRBV5-1, with D perhaps matching TRBD1 (5 bases). CDR1 and CDR2 (germline): SGHRS, YFSETQ. This CDR3 has 15 residues. V was cut by 6 bases and J by 0 bases, with 14 bases left in between. CDR3 bases: TGCGCCAGCACCATAGACAGCACTAGCACAGATACGCAGTATTTT. This encodes CASTIDSTSTDTQYF.

The chain recombines TRBV14 with TRBJ2-7; a possible D gene is TRBD2 (5 bases). The CDR3 spans 16 residues. V gave up 6 bases and J gave up 7 bases, with 25 bases separating them. The germline V gene has CDR1 SGHDN and CDR2 FVKESK. CDR3 amino acids: CASSHPDGVALGEQYF. CDR3 coding DNA: TGTGCCAGCAGTCACCCGGACGGGGTTGCCCTGGGAGAGCAGTACTTC.

The rearrangement joins TRBV5-6 to TRBJ2-7, with TRBD2 matching 11 bases. Germline CDR1 SGHDT, CDR2 YYEEEE. V shed 4 bases, J shed 3 bases, and the junction held 6 bases outside the gene matches. The CDR3 covers 15 residues. The CDR3 nucleotides are TGTGCCAGCAGCGTCGCTAGCGGGGGGCACTACGAGCAGTACTTC. It is translated as CASSVASGGHYEQYF.

The chain uses TRBV9 and TRBJ1-5; TRBD1 is a possible D gene (5 bases). V lost 3 bases and J lost 9, with 16 bases in between. Germline assignment: CDR1 SGDLS and CDR2 YYNGEE. CDR3 length: 14 residues. The CDR3 sequence is CASSAGVIEGPQHF. DNA for the CDR3: TGTGCCAGCAGCGCGGGGGTCATAGAGGGGCCCCAGCATTTT. Full variable domain (remainder filled in from reference TRBV9 and TRBJ1-5): DSGVTQTPKHLITATGQRVTLRCSPRSGDLSVYWYQQSLDQGLQFLIQYYNGEERAKGNILERFSAQQFPDLHSELNLSSLELGDSALYFCASSAGVIEGPQHFGDGTRLSIL.

The chain uses TRBV5-5 and TRBJ1-3; possible D gene TRBD1, 5 bases. The CDR3 loop spans 14 amino acids. CDR1 and CDR2 (germline): SGHKS, YYEKEE (reference sequence). The V gene lost 0 bases and the J gene lost 7 bases, with 11 bases spanning the gap. CDR3 region: CASSLGTFRNTIYF. The CDR3 DNA is TGTGCCAGCAGCTTGGGGACATTCCGTAACACCATATATTTT.

This clone is a singleton in its sample. The CDR3 loop is CASSWRDRGTDTQYF. The DNA for the CDR3 is TGCGCCAGCAGCTGGCGGGACAGGGGCACAGATACGCAGTATTTT. The rearrangement links TRBV5-1 to TRBJ2-3; TRBD1 matches at 9 bases. J lost 1 base, V lost 3 bases, and 3 bases had no gene match. CDR1 is SGHRS and CDR2 is YFSETQ in the germline V gene. CDR3 length equals 15 residues.

The chain carries TRBV10-3 and TRBJ2-1; no firm D call. From germline, CDR1 is ENHRY and CDR2 SYGVKD. CDR3 length equals 14 residues. V was pared by 5 bases and J by 5 bases, with 13 bases between. CDR3 sequence reads: CAISSSSLHNEQFF. DNA for the CDR3: TGTGCCATCAGTTCTTCTAGTCTCCACAATGAGCAGTTCTTC.

The chain combines TRBV30 with TRBJ1-5; D is perhaps TRBD1 (5 bases). Germline V CDR1 and CDR2: GTSNPN, SVGIG (reference sequence). The V gene lost 2 bases and the J gene lost 2 bases, with 7 bases spanning the gap. This CDR3 spans 13 amino acids. CDR3 sequence (DNA): TGTGCCTGGAGTCAGGGTGGCAATCAGCCCCAGCATTTT. This translates into CAWSQGGNQPQHF.

V is TRBV14 and J is TRBJ2-3; 10 bases align to TRBD2. The ends lost 4 bases at V and 0 bases at J; junction bases unmatched: 16. This CDR3 spans 20 amino acids. CDR1 and CDR2 (germline): SGHDN, FVKESK. The CDR3: CASSRPQREGINTSTDTQYF. As DNA, the CDR3 is TGTGCCAGCAGCCGCCCCCAGCGGGAGGGAATAAACACTAGCACAGATACGCAGTATTTT. The full variable domain, in which reference TRBV14 and TRBJ2-3 provide the parts outside the CDR3, is EAGVTQFPSHSVIEKGQTVTLRCDPISGHDNLYWYRRVMGKEIKFLLHFVKESKQDESGMPNNRFLAERTGGTYSTLKVQPAELEDSGVYFCASSRPQREGINTSTDTQYFGPGTRLTVL.

The chain carries TRBV7-9 and TRBJ1-2; D gene uncertain. Germline V gene lookup returns CDR1 SEHNR and CDR2 FQNEAQ (reference sequence). V lost 3 bases, J lost 7 bases, and 12 bases lay in between. The CDR3 is 13 amino acids. CDR3 protein: CASSLSGDGGYTF. The DNA of the CDR3 is TGTGCCAGCAGCTTGTCTGGAGACGGTGGCTACACCTTC.

This chain connects TRBV6-1 to TRBJ2-7; D may be TRBD1 (6 bases). The germline V gene encodes CDR1 MNHNS and CDR2 SASEGT. V lost 2 bases to trimming and J lost 4 bases, with 18 bases between them. The CDR3 has 16 amino acids. CDR3 residues: CASSESNPTGAYEQYF. The CDR3 DNA reads TGTGCCAGCAGTGAATCAAACCCGACAGGCGCATACGAGCAGTACTTC.

This clone has a single count. The chain is built from TRBV28 and TRBJ2-1; 11 bases fit TRBD1. V dropped 7 bases and J dropped 7; count of bases not matched to a gene: 9. The germline V gene has CDR1 MDHEN and CDR2 SYDVKM. This CDR3 comprises 15 residues. The CDR3 DNA follows: TGTGCCAGCACCTCTCCGGGACAGGGGGGGAATGAGCAGTTCTTC. Translation gives CASTSPGQGGNEQFF.

This sequence joins TRBV6-1 and TRBJ1-2; unclear D gene. CDR1 is MNHNS and CDR2 is SASEGT in the germline V gene. Between the trimmed V and J ends, which lost 6 bases and 4 bases, there was a span of 9 bases. There are 12 residues in the CDR3. CDR3 DNA: TGTGCCAGCAGCCGGGAGGGCTATGGCTACACCTTC. This translates into CASSREGYGYTF.

V gene TRBV6-1 combines with J gene TRBJ2-3; D possibly corresponds to TRBD2 (6 bases). The CDR3 extends over 16 amino acids. V was pared by 2 bases and J by 0 bases, with 12 bases between. Germline assignment: CDR1 MNHNS and CDR2 SASEGT. CDR3 bases: TGTGCCAGCAGTGAATGGACGGGGGTTAGCACAGATACGCAGTATTTT. Protein sequence: CASSEWTGVSTDTQYF.

This chain joins TRBV30 and TRBJ1-4; tentatively, D is TRBD1 (6 bases). The germline V gene encodes CDR1 GTSNPN and CDR2 SVGIG (reference sequence). V lost 4 bases and J lost 4, with 16 bases in between. This CDR3 is 15 amino acids long. Here the CDR3 DNA reads TGTGCCTGGAACCCTACAGGGTCCTTTAATGAAAAACTGTTTTTT. Its protein is CAWNPTGSFNEKLFF.

The J gene is TRBJ1-5, the V gene TRBV18; D is perhaps TRBD1 (5 bases). The CDR3 has 14 amino acids. Germline CDR1 KGHSH, CDR2 LQKENI. V lost 3 bases and J 4 bases, leaving 10 bases between the germline ends. This CDR3 is CASSPNRGNQPQHF. The CDR3 coding sequence is TGTGCCAGCTCACCGAATAGGGGAAATCAGCCCCAGCATTTT.

J is TRBJ1-1 and V is TRBV5-6; D unresolved. Deletions cut 5 bases from V and 1 base from J, with 12 bases between. This CDR3 contains 14 residues. CDR1 and CDR2 (germline): SGHDT, YYEEEE. Here the CDR3 reads CASRSVGGNTEAFF. CDR3 nucleotide sequence: TGTGCCAGCAGATCTGTTGGAGGGAACACTGAAGCTTTCTTT.

This clone was counted between two and nine times. The rearrangement uses TRBV27 and TRBJ1-2; TRBD1 is a possible D gene (6 bases). Germline assignment: CDR1 MNHEY and CDR2 SMNVEV (reference sequence). The CDR3 has 14 residues. V was pared by 4 bases and J by 5 bases, with 14 bases between. CDR3 bases: TGTGCCAGCAGTTCATCATACAGGGAATATGGCTACACCTTC. It codes for CASSSSYREYGYTF.

For the CDR3, the DNA is TGTGCCTGGAGCCCTTTACAGGAAAAGCCCCAGCATTTT. It codes for CAWSPLQEKPQHF. The chain recombines TRBV30 with TRBJ1-5; D perhaps matches TRBD1 (5 bases). The CDR3 covers 13 residues. Trimming pared 3 bases from V and 8 bases from J, leaving 14 bases between. Germline V gene lookup returns CDR1 GTSNPN and CDR2 SVGIG (reference sequence).

This clone was found a few times. The V and J genes are TRBV18 and TRBJ1-1; D is perhaps TRBD1 (5 bases). Trimming removed 4 bases from V and 1 base from J, with 7 bases in between. Germline V CDR1 and CDR2: KGHSH, LQKENI. The CDR3 consists of 13 residues. The CDR3 sequence: CASSQGWNTEAFF. CDR3 DNA sequence: TGTGCCAGCTCACAGGGGTGGAACACTGAAGCTTTCTTT.

V is TRBV4-1 and J is TRBJ2-3; TRBD2 aligns across 10 bases. This CDR3 spans 16 amino acids. Germline CDR1 MGHRA, CDR2 YSYEKL. The ends lost 2 bases at V and 4 bases at J; junction bases unmatched: 6. The CDR3 region is CASSQSLAGGADTQYF. CDR3 sequence (DNA): TGCGCCAGCAGCCAATCCTTAGCGGGAGGTGCAGATACGCAGTATTTT.

The chain has TRBV9 and TRBJ2-1, with 9 nucleotides matching TRBD2. V dropped 4 bases and J dropped 8; count of bases not matched to a gene: 10. The CDR3 consists of 15 residues. Germline V gives CDR1 SGDLS, CDR2 YYNGEE. Here the CDR3 DNA reads TGTGCCAGCAGCCCAGGGGTTAGCGGGAGCGATGAGCAGTTCTTC. It translates to CASSPGVSGSDEQFF.